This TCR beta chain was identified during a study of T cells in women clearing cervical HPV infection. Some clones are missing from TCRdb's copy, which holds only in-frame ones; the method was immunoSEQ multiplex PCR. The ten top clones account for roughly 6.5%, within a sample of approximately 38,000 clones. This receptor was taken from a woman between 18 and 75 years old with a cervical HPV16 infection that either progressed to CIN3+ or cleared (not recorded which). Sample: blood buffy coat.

The covered CDR3 bases are TGCGCCAGCAGCACCGGGACTAGCGGATCCTACAATGAG. Translated, it gives CASSTGTSGSYNE. In full, the CDR3 is CASSTGTSGSYNEQFF. This sequence joins TRBV5-1 and TRBJ2-1, with 11 bases that match TRBD2. The read ends 3 residues early relative to the CDR3; the germline J gene fills the gap. This CDR3 has 16 amino acids. V dropped 4 bases and J dropped 1; count of bases not matched to a gene: 4. CDR1 and CDR2 (germline): SGHRS, YFSETQ. The full variable domain, its missing parts supplied by reference TRBV5-1 and TRBJ2-1, is KAGVTQTPRYLIKTRGQQVTLSCSPISGHRSVSWYQQTPGQGLQFLFEYFSETQRNKGNFPGRFSGRQFSNSRSEMNVSTLELGDSALYLCASSTGTSGSYNEQFFGPGTRLTVL.